The rows below give T cell receptor beta chains drawn from one sample of a study of blood T cells in healthy people across ages. TCRdb used MiXCR to reprocess the 5' RACE reads, holding one entry per CDR3 protein. The data hold around 1,600,000 distinct CDR3 sequences, with around 40% observed a single time. The sequencing sample was made of blood. These TCRs come from a woman aged 18-35 years in good health. CDR3s include the opening cysteine and the closing phenylalanine or tryptophan. D genes are given only for firm matches. Not every row has a clone size; where given, it reads once, few, many or a size class.

clone_size d_call j_call v_call cdr3_nt cdr3_aa
NA TRBD2 TRBJ2-7 TRBV7-2 TGTGCCAGCAGCTTAAGGCGGGAGGGAACCGAGCAGTACTTC CASSLRREGTEQYF
NA TRBD1 TRBJ2-7 TRBV20-1 TGCGGTGCTGCGGACAGGGTCTACGAGCAGTACTTC CGAADRVYEQYF
NA NA TRBJ1-5 TRBV6-2/TRBV6-3 TGTGCCAGCAGCACCCAAATAGGGGGATCGGGCAATCAGCCCCAGCATTTT CASSTQIGGSGNQPQHF
few TRBD1 TRBJ2-1 TRBV5-1 TGCGCCAGCAGCCACGGGACAGCAGGCGATGAGCAGTTCTTC CASSHGTAGDEQFF
NA NA TRBJ1-5 TRBV19 TGTGCCAGCCGTGGGGGGGGCGATCAGCCCCAGCATTTT CASRGGGDQPQHF
many NA TRBJ2-1 TRBV29-1 TGCAGCGTTGAAAACTACAATGAGCAGTTCTTC CSVENYNEQFF
NA TRBD2 TRBJ2-1 TRBV7-7 TGTGCTAGCGCCCCAGACGAGCGGGACGACAATGAGCAGTTCTTC CASAPDERDDNEQFF
few NA TRBJ2-3 TRBV2 TGTGCCAGCAGTGAATGGGGCCCTCCGCAGTATTTT CASSEWGPPQYF
few TRBD1 TRBJ1-6 TRBV5-1 TGCGCCAGCAGCTTTGGGACAGCCTCAAATTCACCCCTCCACTTT CASSFGTASNSPLHF
few NA TRBJ1-2 TRBV7-3 TGTGCCAGCAGCTTCTTGGGAGGTGGGGATGGCTACACCTTC CASSFLGGGDGYTF
NA NA TRBJ1-6 TRBV20-1 TGCAGTGCTAGGGGCTATACGGATAATTCACCCCTCCACTTT CSARGYTDNSPLHF
NA TRBD1 TRBJ1-1 TRBV27 TGTGCCAGCAAGTCGCAGGGGGTTCTAAACACTGAAGCTTTCTTT CASKSQGVLNTEAFF
NA NA TRBJ1-2 TRBV20-1 TGCAGTGCTCAAACAGGGCAGCGGGGCTACACCTTC CSAQTGQRGYTF
few TRBD1 TRBJ2-1 TRBV25-1 TGTGCCAGCAGTAGACAGGGGGCTTTACAATACAATGAGCAGTTCTTC CASSRQGALQYNEQFF
few TRBD1 TRBJ1-6 TRBV9 TGTGCCAGCAGCGGAGGGGACAGGGGTTCACCCCTCCACTTT CASSGGDRGSPLHF
few NA TRBJ2-3 TRBV29-1 TGCAGCGCCGTGCCAGGGGCTAGCACAGATACGCAGTATTTT CSAVPGASTDTQYF
NA NA TRBJ2-3 TRBV29-1 TGCGGCGTCGGGACCAGCACAGATACGCAGTATTTT CGVGTSTDTQYF
once NA TRBJ1-6 TRBV20-1 TGCAGTGCTAGGGCAGGGCGCTCACCCCTCCACTTT CSARAGRSPLHF
few NA TRBJ2-7 TRBV29-1 TGCAGCACCCTCGGTAGTGGATACGAGCATTACTTC CSTLGSGYEHYF
NA NA TRBJ2-4 TRBV12-3/TRBV12-4 TGTGCCAGCAGGGACGGTTCTAGGTGGAACATTCAGTACTTC CASRDGSRWNIQYF
NA TRBD1 TRBJ1-6 TRBV6-2/TRBV6-3 TGTGCCAGCAGCGACAGGGGCTATTCACCCCTCCACTTT CASSDRGYSPLHF
NA NA TRBJ2-1 TRBV7-9 TGTGCCAGCAGCTCCTGGGGGAACAATGAGCAGTTCTTC CASSSWGNNEQFF
few NA TRBJ2-1 TRBV27 TGTGCCAGCAGGCCGGGACTCCAATTTAATGAGCAGTTCTTC CASRPGLQFNEQFF
few TRBD1 TRBJ1-1 TRBV4-1 TGCGCCAGCGGCCGACAGGGATCCACTGAAGCTTTCTTT CASGRQGSTEAFF
once NA TRBJ2-7 TRBV6-6 TGTGCCAGCAGTTACTCGTATGACCTATACAATGAGCAGTACTTC CASSYSYDLYNEQYF
NA TRBD2 TRBJ2-5 TRBV24-1 TGTGCCACCAGTGATTCCCAGACTAGCGGGGAGACCCAGTACTTC CATSDSQTSGETQYF
many TRBD1 TRBJ2-1 TRBV29-1 TGCAGCGTCCCGATTTGGGACAGGGAGAGGGGAAGCTCCTACAATGAGCAGTTCTTC CSVPIWDRERGSSYNEQFF
many NA TRBJ2-3 TRBV3-1 TGTGCCAGCAGCCAAGATCGGCTTGCGATTTATACGCAGTATTTT CASSQDRLAIYTQYF
once TRBD2 TRBJ2-5 TRBV11-2 TGTGCCAGCAGCTTGGCGGGGGGCCAACAAGAGACCCAGTACTTC CASSLAGGQQETQYF
few TRBD1 TRBJ1-4 TRBV7-9 TGTGCCAGCAGCTTAGCGGGCAGGGGGCCTGAAAAACTGTTTTTT CASSLAGRGPEKLFF
many TRBD2 TRBJ2-1 TRBV20-1 TGCAGTGCTCAGCTGACGGGGGACTACTCCTACAATGAGCAGTTCTTC CSAQLTGDYSYNEQFF
NA TRBD1 TRBJ1-6 TRBV6-6 TGTGCCAGCAGACTACAGGGGATTAATTCACCCCTCCACTTT CASRLQGINSPLHF
NA NA TRBJ2-1 TRBV6-6 TGTGCCAGCAGCCCTCCTGCCGGGATTCCCTACAATGAGCAGTTCTTC CASSPPAGIPYNEQFF
NA TRBD2 TRBJ2-7 TRBV27 TGTGCCAGCACCAAACTAGCGGGAGGAGGCGAGCAGTACTTC CASTKLAGGGEQYF
few NA TRBJ1-2 TRBV29-1 TGCAGCGTTGTAGAGGGGCTAGCTAACTATGGCTACACCTTC CSVVEGLANYGYTF
few NA TRBJ1-2 TRBV29-1 TGCAGCACCCTGGAGGGGGGGGGCTACACCTTC CSTLEGGGYTF
NA TRBD1 TRBJ1-1 TRBV2 TGTGCCAGCGGAGGGGGCCCCTCCCGAACTGAAGCTTTCTTT CASGGGPSRTEAFF
NA TRBD2 TRBJ2-7 TRBV29-1 TGCAGCGCGGGACTAGCGGGGGGACCATCCTACAATGAGCAGTACTTC CSAGLAGGPSYNEQYF
NA NA TRBJ2-3 TRBV7-8 TGTGCCAGCAGCTTTGGGGGGAATGACCATTTCACAGATACGCAGTATTTT CASSFGGNDHFTDTQYF
few TRBD2 TRBJ2-3 TRBV12-3/TRBV12-4 TGTGCCAGCAGTTTGACTAGCGGGTGGACAGATACGCAGTATTTT CASSLTSGWTDTQYF
few TRBD1 TRBJ1-5 TRBV20-1 TGCAGTGCCCCCGGTACAGGGGCCATCACTAATCAGCCCCAGCATTTT CSAPGTGAITNQPQHF